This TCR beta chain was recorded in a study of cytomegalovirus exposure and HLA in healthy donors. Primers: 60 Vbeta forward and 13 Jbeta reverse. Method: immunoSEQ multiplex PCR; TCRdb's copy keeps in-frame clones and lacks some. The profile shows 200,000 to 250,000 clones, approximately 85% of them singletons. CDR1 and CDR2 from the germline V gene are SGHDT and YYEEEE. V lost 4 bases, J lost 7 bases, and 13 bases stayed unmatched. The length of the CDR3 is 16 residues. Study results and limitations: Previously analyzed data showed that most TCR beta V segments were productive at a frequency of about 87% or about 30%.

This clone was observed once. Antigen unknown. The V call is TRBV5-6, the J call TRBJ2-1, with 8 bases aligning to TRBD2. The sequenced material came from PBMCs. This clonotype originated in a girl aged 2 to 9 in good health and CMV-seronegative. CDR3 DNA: TGTGCCAGCAGCCCGGGCGGGGGGAGGGCCTGGAATGAGCAGTTCTTC. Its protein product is CASSPGGGRAWNEQFF.